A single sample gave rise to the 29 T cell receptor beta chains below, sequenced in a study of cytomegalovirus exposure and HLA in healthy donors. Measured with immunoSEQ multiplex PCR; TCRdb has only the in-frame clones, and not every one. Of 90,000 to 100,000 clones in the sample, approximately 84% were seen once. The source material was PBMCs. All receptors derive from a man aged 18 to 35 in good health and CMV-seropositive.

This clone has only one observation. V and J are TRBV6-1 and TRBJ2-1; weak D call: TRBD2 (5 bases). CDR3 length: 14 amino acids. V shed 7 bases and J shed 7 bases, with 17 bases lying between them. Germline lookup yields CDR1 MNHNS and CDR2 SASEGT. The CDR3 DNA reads TGTGCCAGCACCGGCGACCAGCGGCAGAATGAGCAGTTCTTC. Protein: CASTGDQRQNEQFF.

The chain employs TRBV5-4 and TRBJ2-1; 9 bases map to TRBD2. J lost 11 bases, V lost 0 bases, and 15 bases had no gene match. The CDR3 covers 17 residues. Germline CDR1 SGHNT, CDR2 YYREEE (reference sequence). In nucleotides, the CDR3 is TGTGCCAGCAGCTTGGGGGCGGGAGGGCTCCGGGGTCCCCAGCAGTTCTTC. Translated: CASSLGAGGLRGPQQFF. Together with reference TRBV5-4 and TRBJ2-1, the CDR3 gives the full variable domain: ETGVTQSPTHLIKTRGQQVTLRCSSQSGHNTVSWYQQALGQGPQFIFQYYREEENGRGNFPPRFSGLQFPNYSSELNVNALELDDSALYLCASSLGAGGLRGPQQFFGPGTRLTVL.

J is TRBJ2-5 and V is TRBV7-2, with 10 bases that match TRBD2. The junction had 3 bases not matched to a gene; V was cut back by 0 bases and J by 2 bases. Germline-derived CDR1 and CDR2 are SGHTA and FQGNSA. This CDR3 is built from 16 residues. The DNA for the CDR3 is TGTGCCAGCAGCTTAGCTACTAGCGGGGCACAAGAGACCCAGTACTTC. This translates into CASSLATSGAQETQYF.

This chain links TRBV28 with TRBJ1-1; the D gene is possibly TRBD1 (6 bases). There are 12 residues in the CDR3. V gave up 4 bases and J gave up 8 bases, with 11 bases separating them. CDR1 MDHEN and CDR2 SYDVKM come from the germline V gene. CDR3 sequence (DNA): TGTGCCAGCAGTTCACAGGGTTGGGAAGCTTTCTTT. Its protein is CASSSQGWEAFF.

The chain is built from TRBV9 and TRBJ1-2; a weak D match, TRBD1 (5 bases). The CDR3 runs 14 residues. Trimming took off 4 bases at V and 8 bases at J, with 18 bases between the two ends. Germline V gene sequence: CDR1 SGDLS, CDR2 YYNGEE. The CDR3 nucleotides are TGTGCCAGCAGCCGAGACAGTTCTCAGGAGGGCTACACCTTC. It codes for CASSRDSSQEGYTF. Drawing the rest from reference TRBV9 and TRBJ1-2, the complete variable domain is DSGVTQTPKHLITATGQRVTLRCSPRSGDLSVYWYQQSLDQGLQFLIQYYNGEERAKGNILERFSAQQFPDLHSELNLSSLELGDSALYFCASSRDSSQEGYTFGSGTRLTVV.

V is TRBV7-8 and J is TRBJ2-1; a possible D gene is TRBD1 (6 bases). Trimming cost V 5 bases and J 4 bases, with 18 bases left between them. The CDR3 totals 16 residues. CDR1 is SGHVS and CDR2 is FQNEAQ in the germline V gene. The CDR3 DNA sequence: TGTGCCAGCAGCCCGAGGGACACGGGATTATACAATGAGCAGTTCTTC. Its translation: CASSPRDTGLYNEQFF. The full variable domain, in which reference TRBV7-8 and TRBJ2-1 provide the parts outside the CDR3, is GAGVSQSPRYKVAKRGQDVALRCDPISGHVSLFWYQQALGQGPEFLTYFQNEAQLDKSGLPSDRFFAERPEGSVSTLKIQRTQQEDSAVYLCASSPRDTGLYNEQFFGPGTRLTVL.

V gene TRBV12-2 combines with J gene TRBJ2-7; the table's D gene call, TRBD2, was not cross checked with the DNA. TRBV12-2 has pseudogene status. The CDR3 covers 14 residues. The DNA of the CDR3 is TGTGCAAGTCGCTTATTAGTCCACTCCTACGAGCAGTACTTC. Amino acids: CASRLLVHSYEQYF.

The DNA for the CDR3 is TGTGCCAGCTCACCCCAGTACCAAGAGACCCAGTACTTC. It is translated as CASSPQYQETQYF. The J gene is TRBJ2-5, the V gene TRBV18; D is undetermined. Trimming pared 3 bases from V and 0 bases from J, leaving 5 bases between. The CDR3 has 13 amino acids. Germline CDR1 reads KGHSH; CDR2 reads LQKENI.

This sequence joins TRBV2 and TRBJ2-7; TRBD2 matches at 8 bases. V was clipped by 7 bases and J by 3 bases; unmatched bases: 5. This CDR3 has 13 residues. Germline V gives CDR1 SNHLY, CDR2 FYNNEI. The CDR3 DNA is TGTGCCAGCATGGTTGCGGGGGGCTACGAGCAGTACTTC. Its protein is CASMVAGGYEQYF.

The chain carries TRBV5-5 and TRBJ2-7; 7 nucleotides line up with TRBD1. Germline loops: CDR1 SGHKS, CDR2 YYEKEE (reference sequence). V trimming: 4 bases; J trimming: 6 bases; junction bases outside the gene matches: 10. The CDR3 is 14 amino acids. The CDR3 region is CASSAGMTGFEQYF. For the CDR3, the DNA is TGTGCCAGCAGCGCAGGGATGACAGGGTTCGAGCAGTACTTC.

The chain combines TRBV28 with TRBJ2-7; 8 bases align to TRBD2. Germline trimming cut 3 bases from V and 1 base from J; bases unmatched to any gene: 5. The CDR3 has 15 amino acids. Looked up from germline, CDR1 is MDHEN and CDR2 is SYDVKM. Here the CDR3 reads CASSFVASGSYEQYF. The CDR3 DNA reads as TGTGCCAGCAGTTTCGTGGCTAGCGGGTCCTACGAGCAGTACTTC.

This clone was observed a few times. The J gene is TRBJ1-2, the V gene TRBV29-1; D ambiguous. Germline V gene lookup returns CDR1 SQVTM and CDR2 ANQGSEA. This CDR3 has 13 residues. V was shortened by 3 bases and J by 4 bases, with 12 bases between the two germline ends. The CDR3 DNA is TGCAGCGTTGATGAGGGAATAGGCTATGGCTACACCTTC. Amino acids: CSVDEGIGYGYTF.

CDR3 DNA: TGTGCCAGCTCACTTAGGGACAGTTCAACCGGGGAGCTGTTTTTT. Translated: CASSLRDSSTGELFF. The genes are TRBV18 and TRBJ2-2; 7 nucleotides line up with TRBD1. This CDR3 is 15 amino acids long. Trimming at V came to 4 bases and at J to 5 bases, leaving 7 bases not matched to a gene. The germline V gene encodes CDR1 KGHSH and CDR2 LQKENI.

Here the CDR3 DNA reads TGTGCCAGCCTCGGGTGGAGCGGGGGGGCACTGGAGACCCAGTACTTC. It translates to CASLGWSGGALETQYF. V and J are TRBV2 and TRBJ2-5, with TRBD2 identical over 10 bases. The germline gives CDR1 SNHLY, CDR2 FYNNEI. With 8 bases clipped from V and 5 bases from J, the junction kept 14 bases outside the gene matches. The CDR3 runs 16 residues.

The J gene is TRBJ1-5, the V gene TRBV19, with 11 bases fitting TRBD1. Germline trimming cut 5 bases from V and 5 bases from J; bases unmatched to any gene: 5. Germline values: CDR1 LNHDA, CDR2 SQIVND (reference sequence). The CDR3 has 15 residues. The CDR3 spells CASSVGTGGDQPQHF. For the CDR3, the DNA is TGTGCCAGTAGTGTAGGGACAGGGGGTGATCAGCCCCAGCATTTT. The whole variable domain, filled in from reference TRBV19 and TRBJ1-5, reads DGGITQSPKYLFRKEGQNVTLSCEQNLNHDAMYWYRQDPGQGLRLIYYSQIVNDFQKGDIAEGYSVSREKKESFPLTVTSAQKNPTAFYLCASSVGTGGDQPQHFGDGTRLSIL.

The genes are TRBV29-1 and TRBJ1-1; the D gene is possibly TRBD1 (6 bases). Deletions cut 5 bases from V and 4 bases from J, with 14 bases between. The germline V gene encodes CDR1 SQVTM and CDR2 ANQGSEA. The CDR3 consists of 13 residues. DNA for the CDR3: TGCAGCGTTAACCAAGGGGGGGTCACTGAAGCTTTCTTT. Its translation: CSVNQGGVTEAFF.

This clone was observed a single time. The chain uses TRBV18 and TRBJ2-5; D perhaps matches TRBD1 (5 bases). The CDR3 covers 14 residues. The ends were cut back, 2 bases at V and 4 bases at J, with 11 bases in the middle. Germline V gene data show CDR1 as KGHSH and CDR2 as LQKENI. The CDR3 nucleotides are TGTGCCAGCTCACCATTGGGAAGGGGAGAGACCCAGTACTTC. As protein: CASSPLGRGETQYF.

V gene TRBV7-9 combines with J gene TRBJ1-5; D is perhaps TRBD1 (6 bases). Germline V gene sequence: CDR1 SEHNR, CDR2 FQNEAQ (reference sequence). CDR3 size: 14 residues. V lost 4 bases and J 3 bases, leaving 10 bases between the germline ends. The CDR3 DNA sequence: TGTGCCAGCAGCTACGGACAGCTCAATCAGCCCCAGCATTTT. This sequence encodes CASSYGQLNQPQHF.

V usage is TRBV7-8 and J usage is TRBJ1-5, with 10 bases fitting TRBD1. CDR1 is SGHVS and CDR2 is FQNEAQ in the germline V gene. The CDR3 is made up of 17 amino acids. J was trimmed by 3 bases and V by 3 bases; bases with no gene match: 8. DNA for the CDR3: TGTGCCAGCAGCTTCACCGGGACAGGGGAACTCAATCAGCCCCAGCATTTT. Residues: CASSFTGTGELNQPQHF.

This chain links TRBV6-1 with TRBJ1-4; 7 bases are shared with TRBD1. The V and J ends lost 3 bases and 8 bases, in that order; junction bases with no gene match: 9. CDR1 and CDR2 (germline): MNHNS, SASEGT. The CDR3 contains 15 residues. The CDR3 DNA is TGTGCCAGCAGTGATCGCGGAGCAGGGGGGGAAAAACTGTTTTTT. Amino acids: CASSDRGAGGEKLFF.

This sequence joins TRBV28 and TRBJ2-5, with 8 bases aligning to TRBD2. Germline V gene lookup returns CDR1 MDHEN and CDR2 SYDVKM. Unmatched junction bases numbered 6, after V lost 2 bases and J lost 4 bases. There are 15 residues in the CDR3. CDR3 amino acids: CASSLPLAGTETQYF. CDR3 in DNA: TGTGCCAGCAGTTTACCGCTAGCGGGCACAGAGACCCAGTACTTC.

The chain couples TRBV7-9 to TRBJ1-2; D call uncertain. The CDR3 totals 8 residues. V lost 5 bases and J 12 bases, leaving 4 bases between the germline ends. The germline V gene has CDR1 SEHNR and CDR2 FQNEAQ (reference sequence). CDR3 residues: CASSDNTF. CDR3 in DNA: TGTGCCAGCAGCGACAACACCTTC.

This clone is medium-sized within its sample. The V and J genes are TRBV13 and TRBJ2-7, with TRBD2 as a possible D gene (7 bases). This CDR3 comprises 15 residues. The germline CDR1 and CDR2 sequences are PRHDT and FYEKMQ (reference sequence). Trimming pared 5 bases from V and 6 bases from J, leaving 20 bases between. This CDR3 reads CASSVRGGTSIEQYF. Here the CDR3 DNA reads TGTGCCAGCAGCGTTAGGGGGGGAACTAGCATCGAGCAGTACTTC.

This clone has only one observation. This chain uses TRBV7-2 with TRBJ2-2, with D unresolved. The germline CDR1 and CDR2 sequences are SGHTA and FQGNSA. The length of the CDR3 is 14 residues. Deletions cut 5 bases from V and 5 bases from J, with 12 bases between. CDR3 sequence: CASSPRGETGELFF. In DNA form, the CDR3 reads TGTGCCAGCAGCCCCAGAGGAGAGACCGGGGAGCTGTTTTTT.

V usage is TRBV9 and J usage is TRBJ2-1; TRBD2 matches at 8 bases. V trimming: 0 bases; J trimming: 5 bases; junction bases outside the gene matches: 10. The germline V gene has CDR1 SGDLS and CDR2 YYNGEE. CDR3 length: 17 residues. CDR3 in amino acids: CASSVATRGSGDNEQFF. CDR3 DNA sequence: TGTGCCAGCAGCGTAGCTACAAGGGGTAGCGGGGACAATGAGCAGTTCTTC.

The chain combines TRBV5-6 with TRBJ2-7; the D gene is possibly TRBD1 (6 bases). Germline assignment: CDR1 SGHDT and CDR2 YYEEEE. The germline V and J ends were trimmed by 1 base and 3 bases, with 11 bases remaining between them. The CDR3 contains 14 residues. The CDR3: CASSLLTGLYEQYF. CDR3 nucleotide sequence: TGTGCCAGCAGCTTGTTAACAGGGCTCTACGAGCAGTACTTC. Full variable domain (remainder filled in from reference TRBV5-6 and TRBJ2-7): DAGVTQSPTHLIKTRGQQVTLRCSPKSGHDTVSWYQQALGQGPQFIFQYYEEEERQRGNFPDRFSGHQFPNYSSELNVNALLLGDSALYLCASSLLTGLYEQYFGPGTRLTVT.

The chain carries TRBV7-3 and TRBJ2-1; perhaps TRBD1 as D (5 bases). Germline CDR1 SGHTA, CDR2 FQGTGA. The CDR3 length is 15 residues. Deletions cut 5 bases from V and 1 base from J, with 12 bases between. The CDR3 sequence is CASSDRGSSYNEQFF. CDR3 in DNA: TGTGCCAGCAGCGATAGGGGTAGTTCCTACAATGAGCAGTTCTTC.

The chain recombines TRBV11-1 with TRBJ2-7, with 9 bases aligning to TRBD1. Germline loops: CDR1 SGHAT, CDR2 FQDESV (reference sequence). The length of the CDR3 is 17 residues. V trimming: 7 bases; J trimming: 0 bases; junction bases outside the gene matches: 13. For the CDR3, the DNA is TGTGCCAGCACCCGACAGGAAGAGGGACAGGGCTCCTACGAGCAGTACTTC. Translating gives CASTRQEEGQGSYEQYF.

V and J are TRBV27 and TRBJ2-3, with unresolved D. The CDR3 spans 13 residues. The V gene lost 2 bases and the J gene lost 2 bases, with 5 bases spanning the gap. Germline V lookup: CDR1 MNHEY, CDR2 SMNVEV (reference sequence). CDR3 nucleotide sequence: TGTGCCAGCAGTTTACAGATCACAGATACGCAGTATTTT. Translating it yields CASSLQITDTQYF.